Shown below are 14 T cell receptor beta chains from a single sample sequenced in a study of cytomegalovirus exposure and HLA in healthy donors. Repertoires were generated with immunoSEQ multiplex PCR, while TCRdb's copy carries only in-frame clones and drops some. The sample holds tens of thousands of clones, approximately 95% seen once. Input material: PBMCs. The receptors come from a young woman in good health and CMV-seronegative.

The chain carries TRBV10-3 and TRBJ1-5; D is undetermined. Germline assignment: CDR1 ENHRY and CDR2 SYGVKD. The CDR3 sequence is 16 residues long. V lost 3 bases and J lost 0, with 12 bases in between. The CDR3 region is CAISERGPFSNQPQHF. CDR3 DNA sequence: TGTGCCATCAGTGAAAGAGGGCCGTTTAGCAATCAGCCCCAGCATTTT.

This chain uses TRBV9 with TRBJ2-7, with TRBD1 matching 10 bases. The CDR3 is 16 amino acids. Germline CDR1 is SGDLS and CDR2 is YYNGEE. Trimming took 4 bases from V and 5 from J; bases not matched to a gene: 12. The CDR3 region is CASSPNPGQGSHEQYF. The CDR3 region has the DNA TGTGCCAGCAGCCCCAACCCGGGACAGGGGTCCCACGAGCAGTACTTC.

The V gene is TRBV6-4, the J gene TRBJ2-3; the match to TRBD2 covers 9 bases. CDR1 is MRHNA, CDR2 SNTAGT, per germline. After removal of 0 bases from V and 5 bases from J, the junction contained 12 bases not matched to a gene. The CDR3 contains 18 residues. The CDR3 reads CASSDSYGSGGSGDTQYF. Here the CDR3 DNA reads TGTGCCAGCAGTGACTCCTACGGTAGCGGGGGTTCGGGAGATACGCAGTATTTT.

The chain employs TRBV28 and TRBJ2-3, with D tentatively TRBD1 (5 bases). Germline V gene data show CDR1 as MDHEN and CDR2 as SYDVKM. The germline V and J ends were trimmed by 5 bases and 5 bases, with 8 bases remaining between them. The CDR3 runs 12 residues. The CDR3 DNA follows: TGTGCCAGCAGTAAAGGGGTAGATACGCAGTATTTT. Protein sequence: CASSKGVDTQYF. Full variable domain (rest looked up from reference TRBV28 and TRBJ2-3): DVKVTQSSRYLVKRTGEKVFLECVQDMDHENMFWYRQDPGLGLRLIYFSYDVKMKEKGDIPEGYSVSREKKERFSLILESASTNQTSMYLCASSKGVDTQYFGPGTRLTVL.

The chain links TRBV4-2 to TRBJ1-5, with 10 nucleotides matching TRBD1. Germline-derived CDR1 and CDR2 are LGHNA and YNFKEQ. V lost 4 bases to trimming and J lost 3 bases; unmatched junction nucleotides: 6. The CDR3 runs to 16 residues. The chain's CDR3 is CASSPGTGADNQPQHF. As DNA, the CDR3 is TGTGCCAGCAGCCCAGGGACAGGGGCAGACAATCAGCCCCAGCATTTT.

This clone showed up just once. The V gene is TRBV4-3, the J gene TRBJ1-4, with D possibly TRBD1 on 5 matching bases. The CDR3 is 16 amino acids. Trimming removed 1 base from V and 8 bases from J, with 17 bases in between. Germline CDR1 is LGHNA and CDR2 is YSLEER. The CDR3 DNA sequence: TGCGCCAGCAGCCAAGGGGGCTGGGGAGGGCGCGAAAAACTGTTTTTT. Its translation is CASSQGGWGGREKLFF.

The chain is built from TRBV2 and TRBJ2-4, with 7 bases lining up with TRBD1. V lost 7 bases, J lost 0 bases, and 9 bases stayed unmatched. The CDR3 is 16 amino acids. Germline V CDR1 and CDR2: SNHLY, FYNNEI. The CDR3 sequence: CASNRDRVLAKNIQYF. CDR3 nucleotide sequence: TGTGCCAGCAACCGCGACAGGGTACTAGCCAAAAACATTCAGTACTTC.

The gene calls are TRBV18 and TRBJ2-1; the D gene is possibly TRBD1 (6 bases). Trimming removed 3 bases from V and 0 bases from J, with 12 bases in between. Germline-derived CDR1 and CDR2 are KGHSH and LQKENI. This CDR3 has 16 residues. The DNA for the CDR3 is TGTGCCAGCTCACCCGACGGGACACTCTCCTACAATGAGCAGTTCTTC. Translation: CASSPDGTLSYNEQFF.

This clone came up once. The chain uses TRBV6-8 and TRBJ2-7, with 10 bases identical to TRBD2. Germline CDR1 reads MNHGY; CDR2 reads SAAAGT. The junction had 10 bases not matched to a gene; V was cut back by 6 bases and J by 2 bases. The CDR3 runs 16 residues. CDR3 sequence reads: CASSQRALAGPYEQYF. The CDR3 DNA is TGTGCCAGCAGCCAGCGGGCACTAGCGGGACCCTACGAGCAGTACTTC.

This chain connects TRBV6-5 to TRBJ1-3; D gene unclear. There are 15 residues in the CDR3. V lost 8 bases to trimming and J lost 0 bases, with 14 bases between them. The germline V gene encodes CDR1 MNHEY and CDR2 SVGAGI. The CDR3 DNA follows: TGTGCCAGCGTTCCAAACAGTGTCTCTGGAAACACCATATATTTT. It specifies CASVPNSVSGNTIYF.

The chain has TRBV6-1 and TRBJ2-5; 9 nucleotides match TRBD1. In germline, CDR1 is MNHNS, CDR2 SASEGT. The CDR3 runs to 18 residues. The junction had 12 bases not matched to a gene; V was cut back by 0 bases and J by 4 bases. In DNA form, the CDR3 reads TGTGCCAGCAGTGAAGCGACAGGGGGGGTCTCTGGATTAGAGACCCAGTACTTC. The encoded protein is CASSEATGGVSGLETQYF.

For the CDR3, the DNA is TGTGCCAGCAGCCTAATTAGGAGGGACAGGGGATTCACCTACGAGCAGTACTTC. Protein sequence: CASSLIRRDRGFTYEQYF. The rearrangement uses TRBV11-2 and TRBJ2-7, with TRBD1 matching over 10 bases. The CDR3 is made up of 18 amino acids. With V trimmed by 5 bases and J by 2 bases, 15 bases remained unmatched. Germline loops: CDR1 SGHAT, CDR2 FQNNGV.

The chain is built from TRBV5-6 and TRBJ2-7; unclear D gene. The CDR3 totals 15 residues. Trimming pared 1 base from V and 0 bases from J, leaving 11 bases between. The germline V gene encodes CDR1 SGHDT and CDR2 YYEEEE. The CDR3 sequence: CASSLRQAPSYEQYF. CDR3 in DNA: TGTGCCAGCAGCTTGCGCCAGGCGCCCTCCTACGAGCAGTACTTC. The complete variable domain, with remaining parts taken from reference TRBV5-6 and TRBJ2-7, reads DAGVTQSPTHLIKTRGQQVTLRCSPKSGHDTVSWYQQALGQGPQFIFQYYEEEERQRGNFPDRFSGHQFPNYSSELNVNALLLGDSALYLCASSLRQAPSYEQYFGPGTRLTVT.

CDR3 coding DNA: TGTGCCAGCAGCTTGTCTCGGGGGGGCGTTGAGCAGTACTTC. Its translation: CASSLSRGGVEQYF. The chain links TRBV5-4 to TRBJ2-7; 8 nucleotides line up with TRBD2. Germline V gene sequence: CDR1 SGHNT, CDR2 YYREEE (reference sequence). With V trimmed by 1 base and J by 7 bases, 7 bases remained unmatched. There are 14 residues in the CDR3. Full variable domain (remainder filled in from reference TRBV5-4 and TRBJ2-7): ETGVTQSPTHLIKTRGQQVTLRCSSQSGHNTVSWYQQALGQGPQFIFQYYREEENGRGNFPPRFSGLQFPNYSSELNVNALELDDSALYLCASSLSRGGVEQYFGPGTRLTVT.